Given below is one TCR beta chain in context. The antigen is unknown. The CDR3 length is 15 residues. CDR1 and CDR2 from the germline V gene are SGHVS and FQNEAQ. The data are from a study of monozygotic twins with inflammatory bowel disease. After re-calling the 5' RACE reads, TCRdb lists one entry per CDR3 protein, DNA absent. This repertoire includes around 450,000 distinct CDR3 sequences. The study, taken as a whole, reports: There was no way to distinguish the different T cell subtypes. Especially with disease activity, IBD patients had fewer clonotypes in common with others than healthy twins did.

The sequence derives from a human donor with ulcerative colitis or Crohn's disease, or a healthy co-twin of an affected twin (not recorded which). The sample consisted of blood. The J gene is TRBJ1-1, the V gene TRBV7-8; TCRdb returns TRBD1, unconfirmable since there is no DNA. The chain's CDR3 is CASSLSTGGRTEAFF.